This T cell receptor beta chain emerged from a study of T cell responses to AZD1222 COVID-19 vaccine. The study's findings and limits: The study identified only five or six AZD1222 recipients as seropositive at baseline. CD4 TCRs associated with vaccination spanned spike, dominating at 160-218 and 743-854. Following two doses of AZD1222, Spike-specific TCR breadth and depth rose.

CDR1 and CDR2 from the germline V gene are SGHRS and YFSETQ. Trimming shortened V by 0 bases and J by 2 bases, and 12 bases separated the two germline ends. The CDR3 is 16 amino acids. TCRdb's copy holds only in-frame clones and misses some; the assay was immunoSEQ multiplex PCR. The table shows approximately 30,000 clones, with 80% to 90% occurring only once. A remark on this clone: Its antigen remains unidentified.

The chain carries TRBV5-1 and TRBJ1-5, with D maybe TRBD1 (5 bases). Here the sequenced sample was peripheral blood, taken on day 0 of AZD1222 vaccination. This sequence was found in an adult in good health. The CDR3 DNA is TGCGCCAGCAGCTTGGATGCGGGGGGTGGCAATCAGCCCCAGCATTTT. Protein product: CASSLDAGGGNQPQHF. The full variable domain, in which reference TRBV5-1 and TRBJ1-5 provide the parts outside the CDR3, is KAGVTQTPRYLIKTRGQQVTLSCSPISGHRSVSWYQQTPGQGLQFLFEYFSETQRNKGNFPGRFSGRQFSNSRSEMNVSTLELGDSALYLCASSLDAGGGNQPQHFGDGTRLSIL.